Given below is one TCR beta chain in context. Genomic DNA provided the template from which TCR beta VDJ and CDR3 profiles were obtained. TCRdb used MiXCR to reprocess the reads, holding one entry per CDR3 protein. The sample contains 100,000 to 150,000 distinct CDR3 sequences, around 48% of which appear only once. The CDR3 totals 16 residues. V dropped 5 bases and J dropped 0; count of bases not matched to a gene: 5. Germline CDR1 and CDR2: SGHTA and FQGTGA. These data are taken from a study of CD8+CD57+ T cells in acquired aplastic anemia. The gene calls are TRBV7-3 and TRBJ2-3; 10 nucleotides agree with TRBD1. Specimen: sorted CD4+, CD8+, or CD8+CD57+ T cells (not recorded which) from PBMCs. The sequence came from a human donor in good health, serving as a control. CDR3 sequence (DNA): TGTGCCAGCAGCCGGACAGGGGGGGCTAGCACAGATACGCAGTATTTT. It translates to CASSRTGGASTDTQYF.